These 18 T cell receptor beta chains were all obtained from the same sample, sequenced in a study of beta chain features in type 1 diabetes. Sequenced material consisted of expressed TCRB transcripts (all of the isolated RNA was reverse transcribed). Only in-frame clones appear in the TCRdb table, and some are missing; sequencing was by immunoSEQ multiplex PCR. The sample has around 650,000 clones, 9.5% to 15% seen once. Study-wide points: There was a moderate but significant shortening of TCRB CDR3s in all four CD4+ subsets of Type 1 diabetes patients.

Their antigens remain unidentified. The specimen sequenced was naive CD4+ T cells from blood. The receptors shown here come from a young man with type 1 diabetes.

The chain's CDR3 is CASRRGTPYEQYF. CDR3 DNA sequence: TGTGCCAGCAGGCGAGGTACTCCCTACGAGCAGTACTTC. The V call is TRBV6-5, the J call TRBJ2-7, with unresolved D. The length of the CDR3 is 13 residues. The germline V gene encodes CDR1 MNHEY and CDR2 SVGAGI. The V end lost 6 bases, the J end lost 2 bases, and 11 bases lay between the germline ends.

The chain links TRBV6-6 to TRBJ1-2; tentative D call: TRBD1 (6 bases). The CDR3 spans 13 residues. The germline gives CDR1 MNHNY, CDR2 SVGAGI (reference sequence). V shed 6 bases and J shed 3 bases, with 11 bases lying between them. The CDR3 is CASRGGWDYGYTF. DNA of the CDR3: TGTGCCAGCAGAGGGGGATGGGACTATGGCTACACCTTC.

This clone was seen a few times. The rearrangement uses TRBV7-3 and TRBJ2-3, with a weak D call TRBD2 (5 bases). The CDR3 length is 16 residues. V was cut by 3 bases and J by 1 base, with 14 bases left in between. Germline CDR1 SGHTA, CDR2 FQGTGA. CDR3 coding DNA: TGTGCCAGCAGCTTGGGAGAAGCACCAGGCACAGATACGCAGTATTTT. It specifies CASSLGEAPGTDTQYF.

The rearrangement joins TRBV4-3 to TRBJ1-6; 8 bases are a match to TRBD1. The germline CDR1 and CDR2 sequences are LGHNA and YSLEER. This CDR3 has 15 amino acids. The V segment lost 3 bases and the J segment 7 bases; nucleotides outside the gene matches: 5. The CDR3 sequence is CASSHQQGENSPLHF. The CDR3 DNA is TGCGCCAGCAGCCACCAACAGGGGGAGAATTCACCCCTCCACTTT.

This clone appeared a few times. V gene TRBV7-2 combines with J gene TRBJ2-6, with D unclear. Trimming took off 7 bases at V and 2 bases at J, with 18 bases between the two ends. The germline V gene has CDR1 SGHTA and CDR2 FQGNSA. The CDR3 is 17 amino acids. CDR3 coding DNA: TGTGCCAGCACATTTAGGGTAGGAGTTGCTGGGGCCAACGTCCTGACTTTC. Its translation: CASTFRVGVAGANVLTF. The whole variable domain, filled in from reference TRBV7-2 and TRBJ2-6, reads GAGVSQSPSNKVTEKGKDVELRCDPISGHTALYWYRQSLGQGLEFLIYFQGNSAPDKSGLPSDRFSAERTGGSVSTLTIQRTQQEDSAVYLCASTFRVGVAGANVLTFGAGSRLTVL.

Note on this clone: One end of the junction varies from germline; a read error may be responsible. The chain has TRBV27 and TRBJ2-7; D may be TRBD2 (6 bases). The CDR3 sequence is 14 residues long. Germline V gives CDR1 MNHEY, CDR2 SMNVEV (reference sequence). The CDR3 nucleotides are TGTGCCAGCAGTTTATTTCGGGACTCCTCCGAGCAGTACTTC. The encoded protein is CASSLFRDSSEQYF.

V gene TRBV7-2 combines with J gene TRBJ2-2; D is perhaps TRBD2 (6 bases). This CDR3 has 15 residues. Germline loops: CDR1 SGHTA, CDR2 FQGNSA. Deletions cut 6 bases from V and 2 bases from J, with 13 bases between. CDR3 DNA sequence: TGTGCCAGCAGGGAGGGACCCGCCAACACCGGGGAGCTGTTTTTT. Residues: CASREGPANTGELFF.

This clone has only one observation. The chain joins TRBV9 to TRBJ2-1, with no clear D. The CDR3 has 13 amino acids. V shed 3 bases and J shed 9 bases, with 13 bases lying between them. The germline CDR1 and CDR2 sequences are SGDLS and YYNGEE. The CDR3 spells CASSANSRGEQFF. The CDR3 DNA reads TGTGCCAGCAGCGCAAACTCTAGAGGTGAGCAGTTCTTC.

In this sample, this clone turned up a few times. This chain uses TRBV30 with TRBJ2-3; D possibly corresponds to TRBD1 (6 bases). This CDR3 contains 11 residues. Per the germline V gene, CDR1 is GTSNPN and CDR2 is SVGIG (reference sequence). V gave up 5 bases and J gave up 3 bases, with 6 bases separating them. CDR3 in DNA: TGTGCCTGGGACAGGACAGATACGCAGTATTTT. As protein: CAWDRTDTQYF.

The chain is built from TRBV28 and TRBJ2-7; D gene ambiguous. The germline V gene has CDR1 MDHEN and CDR2 SYDVKM. Trimming left V 3 bases short and J 7 bases short, with 10 bases between. The length of the CDR3 is 12 residues. CDR3 loop: CASSFLVSEQYF. The CDR3 coding sequence is TGTGCCAGCAGTTTCCTCGTTTCAGAGCAGTACTTC.

The CDR3 sequence is CASSMRASGSGEQYF. The CDR3 region has the DNA TGTGCCAGTAGTATGAGGGCTAGCGGCTCGGGGGAGCAGTACTTC. The rearrangement uses TRBV19 and TRBJ2-7, with 7 bases matching TRBD2. Germline CDR1 and CDR2: LNHDA and SQIVND (reference sequence). The CDR3 extends over 15 amino acids. V gave up 3 bases and J gave up 7 bases; unmatched junction bases: 12.

The gene calls are TRBV7-2 and TRBJ1-2; 11 positions agree with TRBD1. With 2 bases clipped from V and 7 bases from J, the junction kept 9 bases outside the gene matches. The CDR3 has 16 residues. The germline V gene has CDR1 SGHTA and CDR2 FQGNSA. The CDR3 loop is CASSLSAAGQGGGYTF. CDR3 DNA: TGTGCCAGCAGCTTATCGGCGGCGGGACAGGGGGGTGGCTACACCTTC. The complete variable domain, with remaining parts taken from reference TRBV7-2 and TRBJ1-2, reads GAGVSQSPSNKVTEKGKDVELRCDPISGHTALYWYRQSLGQGLEFLIYFQGNSAPDKSGLPSDRFSAERTGGSVSTLTIQRTQQEDSAVYLCASSLSAAGQGGGYTFGSGTRLTVV.

The gene calls are TRBV29-1 and TRBJ1-2; possibly TRBD1 for D (6 bases). The germline CDR1 and CDR2 sequences are SQVTM and ANQGSEA. CDR3 length equals 16 residues. V lost 3 bases and J lost 4, with 21 bases in between. The CDR3 loop is CSVDLPLGGGSYGYTF. CDR3 DNA sequence: TGCAGCGTTGATTTGCCCCTGGGGGGGGGCAGCTATGGCTACACCTTC.

The chain recombines TRBV7-9 with TRBJ1-1; a possible D gene is TRBD1 (5 bases). The CDR3 is 14 residues long. Trimming took off 5 bases at V and 1 base at J, with 11 bases between the two ends. Germline V lookup: CDR1 SEHNR, CDR2 FQNEAQ (reference sequence). CDR3 sequence reads: CASSRPDRNTEAFF. The CDR3 DNA sequence: TGTGCCAGCAGCCGCCCCGACAGGAACACTGAAGCTTTCTTT.

This clone was counted only a few times. The chain employs TRBV6-5 and TRBJ2-1; 9 nucleotides agree with TRBD1. The CDR3 sequence is 15 residues long. J gave up 3 bases and V 6 bases, and 6 bases lay outside the gene matches. CDR1 MNHEY and CDR2 SVGAGI come from the germline V gene. CDR3 protein: CASRSGTGFYNEQFF. In DNA form, the CDR3 reads TGTGCCAGCAGATCCGGGACAGGGTTCTACAATGAGCAGTTCTTC.

The CDR3 protein is CASSRGTGYGYTF. Here the CDR3 DNA reads TGTGCCAGCAGTCGAGGGACAGGCTATGGCTACACCTTC. The chain is built from TRBV25-1 and TRBJ1-2; TRBD1 agrees at 8 bases. There are 13 residues in the CDR3. Germline V gene sequence: CDR1 MGHDK, CDR2 SYGVNS. V lost 5 bases to trimming and J lost 4 bases; unmatched junction nucleotides: 3.

This clone was found a few times. The V call is TRBV7-9, the J call TRBJ1-2, with D possibly matching TRBD1 (6 bases). The ends were cut back, 2 bases at V and 6 bases at J, with 22 bases in the middle. The CDR3 runs 17 residues. Germline-derived CDR1 and CDR2 are SEHNR and FQNEAQ (reference sequence). The CDR3 DNA follows: TGTGCCAGCAGCTTAATCGGGGACATCCTAGCCGACAATGGCTACACCTTC. Encoded protein: CASSLIGDILADNGYTF.

The rearrangement uses TRBV10-3 and TRBJ1-5; D is unresolved. The CDR3 length is 14 residues. The V and J ends lost 0 bases and 5 bases respectively, with 8 bases between them. CDR1 ENHRY and CDR2 SYGVKD come from the germline V gene. In nucleotides, the CDR3 is TGTGCCATCAGTGAGTCGAGAGGCGATCAGCCCCAGCATTTT. Amino acids: CAISESRGDQPQHF.